Listed below are T cell receptor beta chains from one sample, sequenced in a study of B cell selection in AIRE deficiency. Produced via immunoSEQ multiplex PCR; TCRdb's table is partial and in-frame only. The sample lists fewer than 30,000 clones, 95% to 97% seen once, with about 0.19% in the top ten. The specimen was conventional CD4+ T cells sorted from PBMCs. The origin of the receptors is a human donor with AIRE deficiency. Both conserved end residues are part of each CDR3. The D gene is left open where the match is weak. Size tells how often a clone was seen (once, few, many) or the class of an expanded clone, and some rows leave it out.

V	size	J	length	D	CDR3	DNA
TRBV19	once	TRBJ1-5	18	TRBD1	CASSTTPDRDRGNQPQHF	TGTGCCAGTAGTACCACCCCCGACAGGGATCGCGGCAATCAGCCCCAGCATTTT
TRBV28	NA	TRBJ1-4	15	NA	CASSLSQGQNEKLFF	TGTGCCAGCAGTTTATCTCAGGGCCAAAATGAAAAACTGTTTTTT
TRBV28	NA	TRBJ2-7	12	NA	CATNRATYEQYF	TGTGCCACCAACAGGGCCACCTACGAGCAGTACTTC
TRBV7-2	NA	TRBJ2-7	16	TRBD1	CASSPIRTGLAYEQYF	TGTGCCAGCAGCCCAATCCGGACAGGGCTTGCCTACGAGCAGTACTTC
TRBV7-8	NA	TRBJ2-7	17	NA	CASSAGQLSTRGNEQYF	TGTGCCAGCAGCGCGGGACAGTTGTCCACGAGGGGGAACGAGCAGTACTTC
TRBV7-2	NA	TRBJ2-7	13	NA	CASSLVGGGDKYF	TGTGCCAGCAGCTTAGTTGGAGGGGGCGACAAGTACTTC
TRBV18	NA	TRBJ2-5	15	TRBD1	CASSPRDRAQETQYF	TGTGCCAGCTCACCGCGGGACAGGGCACAAGAGACCCAGTACTTC
TRBV6-4	NA	TRBJ2-1	16	TRBD2	CASSDGAGGLMDEQFF	TGTGCCAGCAGTGACGGTGCGGGAGGGCTCATGGATGAGCAGTTCTTC
TRBV6-1	NA	TRBJ2-7	14	TRBD1	CASSRTGGPYEQYF	TGTGCCAGCAGTCGAACAGGGGGCCCCTACGAGCAGTACTTC
TRBV7-3	NA	TRBJ2-2	14	NA	CASSRAVPTGELFF	TGTGCCAGCAGCAGAGCGGTTCCCACCGGGGAGCTGTTTTTT
TRBV12-5	NA	TRBJ2-5	16	TRBD1	CASGLVKTGGGETQYF	TGTGCTAGTGGTTTGGTCAAAACAGGGGGCGGCGAGACCCAGTACTTC
TRBV19	once	TRBJ2-3	16	NA	CASSIPTGPPTDTQYF	TGTGCCAGTAGTATTCCGACGGGACCTCCCACAGATACGCAGTATTTT
TRBV4-1	NA	TRBJ1-3	16	NA	CASSQVTSSSGNTIYF	TGCGCCAGCAGCCAAGTCACCAGTTCTTCTGGAAACACCATATATTTT
TRBV28	NA	TRBJ2-7	14	NA	CASIPTGLNYEQYF	TGTGCCAGCATCCCGACGGGACTGAACTACGAGCAGTACTTC
TRBV11-2	NA	TRBJ2-7	16	TRBD2	CASSLDLGLAAYEQYF	TGTGCCAGCAGCTTAGATCTGGGACTAGCGGCCTACGAGCAGTACTTC
TRBV15	NA	TRBJ1-4	15	NA	CATSSHQGLIEKLFF	TGTGCCACCAGCTCCCACCAGGGGCTGATCGAAAAACTGTTTTTT
TRBV6-6	NA	TRBJ1-2	11	NA	CASRSWDGYTF	TGTGCCAGCAGAAGTTGGGATGGCTACACCTTC
TRBV10-3	once	TRBJ1-1	14	NA	CAISERRDSTEAFF	TGTGCCATCAGTGAGCGCAGGGATAGCACTGAAGCTTTCTTT
TRBV28	NA	TRBJ1-4	14	NA	CASSLRPTNEKLFF	TGTGCCAGCAGTTTAAGGCCGACTAATGAAAAACTGTTTTTT
TRBV29-1	once	TRBJ1-4	15	NA	CSVDWAGDSNEKLFF	TGCAGCGTTGATTGGGCGGGAGACTCTAATGAAAAACTGTTTTTT
TRBV19	NA	TRBJ2-2	15	NA	CASSMRGRNTGELFF	TGTGCCAGTAGTATGCGGGGGCGGAACACCGGGGAGCTGTTTTTT
TRBV5-1	NA	TRBJ1-1	14	TRBD1	CASSLTQGNAEAFF	TGCGCCAGCAGCTTGACACAGGGGAATGCTGAAGCTTTCTTT
TRBV7-2	NA	TRBJ2-1	14	NA	CASSSTFSAVEQFF	TGTGCCAGCAGCTCGACCTTTTCTGCCGTTGAGCAGTTCTTC
TRBV18	NA	TRBJ2-5	14	NA	CASSPLGNQETQYF	TGTGCCAGCTCACCACTTGGAAACCAAGAGACCCAGTACTTC
TRBV7-8	NA	TRBJ1-4	15	TRBD1	CASSFDGTGVEKLFF	TGTGCCAGCAGCTTCGACGGGACAGGGGTCGAAAAACTGTTTTTT
TRBV6-1	NA	TRBJ1-5	15	NA	CASSPRGGSAQPQHF	TGTGCCAGCAGTCCCAGAGGGGGGTCGGCTCAGCCCCAGCATTTT
TRBV7-8	NA	TRBJ2-7	13	NA	CASSRVQSGRQYF	TGTGCCAGCAGCCGGGTCCAGTCAGGGAGGCAGTACTTC
TRBV6-1	NA	TRBJ2-2	15	TRBD1	CASSQIRDSTGELFF	TGTGCCAGCAGTCAGATCCGGGACAGCACCGGGGAGCTGTTTTTT